A single sample gave rise to the 24 T cell receptor beta chains below, sequenced in a study of shared clonotypes between healthy human individuals. Here immunoSEQ multiplex PCR was the method, and the copy in TCRdb shows in-frame clones only, minus some. The profile shows some 2,500,000 clones, about nine tenths of them singletons. Source material: naive CD4+ T cells from PBMCs. Specified subset: CD45RA+ positively selected. These receptors came from a young man in good health. Some clones in this sample may be carry-over from other donors' samples.

V usage is TRBV23-1 and J usage is TRBJ1-4; D remains ambiguous. TRBV23-1 belongs to the ORF category, with a function that is uncertain. The CDR3 runs to 13 residues. Trimming shortened V by 10 bases and J by 8 bases, and 17 bases separated the two germline ends. CDR3 sequence: CANPTAFREKLFF. The CDR3 coding sequence is TGCGCCAATCCAACGGCTTTCCGGGAAAAACTGTTTTTT.

The V call is TRBV19, the J call TRBJ2-1, with TRBD2 matching 11 bases. Per the germline V gene, CDR1 is LNHDA and CDR2 is SQIVND (reference sequence). V lost 3 bases and J lost 0; bases outside the gene matches: 10. This CDR3 is built from 19 residues. The CDR3 loop reads CASSILGLAVPGSYNEQFF. The CDR3 nucleotides are TGTGCCAGTAGTATCTTGGGACTAGCGGTCCCTGGCTCCTACAATGAGCAGTTCTTC.

V usage is TRBV6-7 and J usage is TRBJ2-7; D tentatively fits TRBD1 or TRBD2 (7 bases each). TRBV6-7 is given ORF status, its function remaining uncertain. Trimming took 7 bases from V and 2 from J, leaving 15 bases between them. The CDR3 sequence is 14 residues long. CDR3 DNA: TGTGCCAGCAAAGGGGGGGACAGCGCCTACGAGCAGTACTTC. Its protein is CASKGGDSAYEQYF.

Here the CDR3 DNA reads TGTGCCTGGAGTGAGGACAGGGACACTGAAGCTTTCTTT. Protein sequence: CAWSEDRDTEAFF. This chain connects TRBV30 to TRBJ1-1; 8 bases align to TRBD1. Germline CDR1 reads GTSNPN; CDR2 reads SVGIG (reference sequence). The CDR3 is made up of 13 amino acids. V was pared by 1 base and J by 3 bases, with 1 base of the junction left unmatched.

This chain uses TRBV5-4 with TRBJ2-5; D might be TRBD1 or TRBD2, each matching 6 bases. The V and J ends lost 0 bases and 5 bases respectively, with 11 bases between them. This CDR3 is 14 amino acids long. Germline-derived CDR1 and CDR2 are SGHNT and YYREEE (reference sequence). The DNA for the CDR3 is TGTGCCAGCAGCTTGGACGGGGGCGACGAGACCCAGTACTTC. This encodes CASSLDGGDETQYF.

The V gene is TRBV5-1, the J gene TRBJ2-1; tentatively, D is TRBD1 (6 bases). This CDR3 comprises 14 residues. Germline CDR1 and CDR2: SGHRS and YFSETQ. V shed 4 bases and J shed 5 bases, with 13 bases lying between them. This CDR3 reads CASSIGRGHNEQFF. CDR3 DNA: TGCGCCAGCAGCATCGGCAGGGGACACAATGAGCAGTTCTTC.

The rearrangement joins TRBV19 to TRBJ2-7; 9 nucleotides match TRBD1. In germline, CDR1 is LNHDA, CDR2 SQIVND (reference sequence). Losses at the gene ends were 6 bases for V and 6 bases for J; bases not matched to a gene: 9. This CDR3 spans 14 amino acids. CDR3: CASSVRGQGSEQYF. Written as DNA, the CDR3 is TGTGCCAGTAGCGTGCGGGGACAGGGTTCCGAGCAGTACTTC.

This clone was counted only a few times. In the same sample, other DNA sequences code for this CDR3. V is TRBV20-1 and J is TRBJ1-1; D remains unclear. Germline CDR1 reads DFQATT; CDR2 reads SNEGSKA (reference sequence). This CDR3 comprises 11 residues. V was cut by 6 bases and J by 1 base, with 6 bases left in between. CDR3 coding DNA: TGCAGTGCCCCGGAGAACACTGAAGCTTTCTTT. Amino acids: CSAPENTEAFF.

The V and J genes are TRBV5-6 and TRBJ2-2; 7 bases align to TRBD1. The CDR3 is made up of 15 amino acids. Trimming cost V 4 bases and J 7 bases; bases outside gene matches: 10. In germline, CDR1 is SGHDT, CDR2 YYEEEE. The CDR3 sequence is CASSPRQGLGGELFF. CDR3 nucleotides: TGTGCCAGCAGCCCCCGACAGGGCTTGGGCGGGGAGCTGTTTTTT.

J is TRBJ2-2 and V is TRBV5-6; D may be TRBD2 (5 bases). V dropped 2 bases and J dropped 3 bases, with 8 bases sitting between them. From germline, CDR1 is SGHDT and CDR2 YYEEEE. The CDR3 length is 14 residues. CDR3 amino acids: CASSLRGHTGELFF. The CDR3, as DNA: TGTGCCAGCAGCTTACGGGGTCACACCGGGGAGCTGTTTTTT.

The rearrangement uses TRBV2 and TRBJ1-1, with a possible D match to TRBD1 (5 bases). V gave up 6 bases and J gave up 6 bases, with 14 bases separating them. The germline CDR1 and CDR2 sequences are SNHLY and FYNNEI. The CDR3 has 13 residues. Written as DNA, the CDR3 is TGTGCCAGCAGCGTGGAACAGGCGGCTGAAGCTTTCTTT. This gives the protein CASSVEQAAEAFF.

The rearrangement uses TRBV5-1 and TRBJ2-3, with D uncertain. The germline V and J ends were trimmed by 0 bases and 6 bases, with 11 bases remaining between them. The CDR3 contains 14 residues. The germline CDR1 and CDR2 sequences are SGHRS and YFSETQ. CDR3 sequence reads: CASSLGSGGDTQYF. The CDR3 nucleotides read TGCGCCAGCAGCTTGGGGTCGGGCGGCGATACGCAGTATTTT.

The chain has TRBV5-5 and TRBJ2-7; D is unresolved. V was pared by 6 bases and J by 3 bases, with 16 bases between. There are 14 residues in the CDR3. From germline, CDR1 is SGHKS and CDR2 YYEKEE (reference sequence). The CDR3 DNA sequence: TGTGCCAGCACCACAAACTGGGCCGACTACGAGCAGTACTTC. As protein: CASTTNWADYEQYF.

The chain has TRBV6-5 and TRBJ1-2, with TRBD1 as a possible D gene (6 bases). Germline V lookup: CDR1 MNHEY, CDR2 SVGAGI. V was cut by 3 bases and J by 8 bases, with 22 bases left in between. The CDR3 covers 16 residues. The CDR3 sequence is CASSYGGVDSTGGYTF. CDR3 coding DNA: TGTGCCAGCAGTTATGGGGGTGTGGACAGCACAGGGGGCTACACCTTC.

As DNA, the CDR3 is TGTGCCAGCAGTGAAGCGCTTCTTCAAACAGATACGCAGTATTTT. It is translated as CASSEALLQTDTQYF. The rearrangement links TRBV2 to TRBJ2-3; D not certain. Germline-derived CDR1 and CDR2 are SNHLY and FYNNEI. The germline V and J ends were trimmed by 0 bases and 3 bases, with 10 bases remaining between them. CDR3 length: 15 amino acids.

V and J are TRBV7-9 and TRBJ1-6; D is perhaps TRBD1 (6 bases). The CDR3 sequence is 15 residues long. V was cut by 4 bases and J by 9 bases, with 16 bases left in between. Looked up from germline, CDR1 is SEHNR and CDR2 is FQNEAQ (reference sequence). CDR3 in amino acids: CASSSPGRGASPLHF. CDR3 bases: TGTGCCAGCAGCTCCCCCGGGCGGGGGGCTTCACCCCTCCACTTT. Looking up the rest from reference TRBV7-9 and TRBJ1-6 gives the full variable domain: DTGVSQNPRHKITKRGQNVTFRCDPISEHNRLYWYRQTLGQGPEFLTYFQNEAQLEKSRLLSDRFSAERPKGSFSTLEIQRTEQGDSAMYLCASSSPGRGASPLHFGNGTRLTVT.

V is TRBV7-8 and J is TRBJ1-2; D may be TRBD1 (5 bases). The CDR3 length is 13 residues. Germline V gene data show CDR1 as SGHVS and CDR2 as FQNEAQ. V was shortened by 2 bases and J by 7 bases, with 11 bases between the two germline ends. The CDR3 DNA reads as TGTGCCAGCAGCTTACAGGGATCTGGTGGCTACACCTTC. This codes for CASSLQGSGGYTF.

To note about this clone: In the same sample, other DNA sequences code for this CDR3. This chain uses TRBV28 with TRBJ2-5, with a weak D call TRBD2 (6 bases). CDR3 length equals 14 residues. Trimming cost V 5 bases and J 2 bases, with 12 bases left between them. Germline V gene data show CDR1 as MDHEN and CDR2 as SYDVKM. CDR3 sequence (DNA): TGTGCCAGCAGTCTTGGCGGGACGCAAGAGACCCAGTACTTC. This translates into CASSLGGTQETQYF.

A note on this clone: This same CDR3 is encoded by further DNA sequences in the sample. The chain recombines TRBV5-1 with TRBJ2-3; TRBD2 is a possible D gene (6 bases). The CDR3 has 13 amino acids. V was pared by 0 bases and J by 4 bases, with 6 bases between. Germline V gives CDR1 SGHRS, CDR2 YFSETQ. The CDR3 protein is CASSLAGADTQYF. DNA of the CDR3: TGCGCCAGCAGCTTGGCGGGAGCAGATACGCAGTATTTT. Complete variable domain (other parts from reference TRBV5-1 and TRBJ2-3): KAGVTQTPRYLIKTRGQQVTLSCSPISGHRSVSWYQQTPGQGLQFLFEYFSETQRNKGNFPGRFSGRQFSNSRSEMNVSTLELGDSALYLCASSLAGADTQYFGPGTRLTVL.

The J gene is TRBJ1-4, the V gene TRBV2; possibly TRBD1 for D (5 bases). Looked up from germline, CDR1 is SNHLY and CDR2 is FYNNEI. The CDR3 runs 15 residues. The V end lost 4 bases, the J end lost 0 bases, and 9 bases lay between the germline ends. The CDR3 spells CASSGWTPTNEKLFF. For the CDR3, the DNA is TGTGCCAGCAGTGGGTGGACACCAACTAATGAAAAACTGTTTTTT.

This chain links TRBV5-1 with TRBJ2-7, with 10 bases fitting TRBD1. The CDR3 covers 14 residues. Germline loops: CDR1 SGHRS, CDR2 YFSETQ. Germline trimming cut 7 bases from V and 3 bases from J; bases unmatched to any gene: 7. The CDR3, as DNA: TGCGCCAGCGGACCGGGACAGGGGCGCTACGAGCAGTACTTC. Protein: CASGPGQGRYEQYF.

Concerning this clone itself: Other DNA variants within this sample encode the same CDR3. The chain uses TRBV7-2 and TRBJ2-2; no firm D call. CDR3 size: 14 residues. CDR1 is SGHTA and CDR2 is FQGNSA in the germline V gene. Trimming removed 0 bases at V and 1 base at J, with 3 bases between. Here the CDR3 reads CASSLAGNTGELFF. The CDR3 DNA is TGTGCCAGCAGCTTAGCGGGGAACACCGGGGAGCTGTTTTTT.

The chain couples TRBV18 to TRBJ1-2, with D perhaps TRBD1 (5 bases). The CDR3 runs 15 residues. Between the trimmed V and J ends, which lost 2 bases and 4 bases, there was a span of 14 bases. Per germline, CDR1 KGHSH and CDR2 LQKENI. The chain's CDR3 is CASSPGADLSYGYTF. DNA for the CDR3: TGTGCCAGCTCACCAGGGGCAGATCTGAGCTATGGCTACACCTTC.

The rearrangement links TRBV7-2 to TRBJ1-1; a possible D gene is TRBD1 (6 bases). In germline, CDR1 is SGHTA, CDR2 FQGNSA. There are 15 residues in the CDR3. The V end was cut by 1 base, the J end by 1 base, with 10 bases between. The CDR3 DNA is TGTGCCAGCAGCTTAGGGGGACAAAAGAACACTGAAGCTTTCTTT. Translating it yields CASSLGGQKNTEAFF.